The present T cell receptor beta chain was sequenced within a study of cytomegalovirus exposure and HLA in healthy donors. Study-wide results and limits: Sequencing artifact likely explains a cluster of highly shared sequence variants.

Germline-derived CDR1 and CDR2 are LNHNV and YYDKDF (reference sequence). The CDR3 loop spans 15 amino acids. The V and J ends lost 0 bases and 3 bases respectively, with 12 bases between them. About this clone itself: The target antigen is unknown.

PCR amplification relied on 60 Vbeta primers (plus 13 Jbeta primers). Sequenced by immunoSEQ multiplex PCR; TCRdb stores in-frame clones only, minus some. The sample lists 150,000 to 190,000 clones; around 79% were seen once. The chain uses TRBV15 and TRBJ2-7, with D perhaps matching TRBD2 (5 bases). Source material: PBMCs. This clonotype originated in a man aged 18 to 29 in good health and CMV-seronegative. CDR3 amino acids: CATSRDRAGIYEQYF. The CDR3, as DNA: TGTGCCACCAGCAGAGATCGGGCCGGGATCTACGAGCAGTACTTC.